This TCR beta chain originates from a study of monozygotic twins with inflammatory bowel disease (dated by TCRdb to about 2019). Background on the whole study: In total, some 30 monozygotic twin pairs made up the full study: 19 Danish pairs, all IBD-discordant, plus nine German pairs, of which four were IBD-concordant and five were IBD-discordant. The search for disease-associated traits relied mainly on comparing, within discordant pairs, IBD patients with their genetically identical healthy co-twins. Each individual had, on average, about 151 000 unique TCRalpha sequences and 181 000 unique TCRbeta sequences available for analysis. The paper's findings and limits, for the study overall: Fewer clonotypes were shared with other individuals by IBD patients than by healthy twins, most markedly in patients showing signs of disease activity. No single strong signal or clonotype linked to IBD turned up in the results, so the idea that one exists was not supported. IBD patients had lower TCRbeta repertoire diversity, measured by the inverse Simpson index, than their healthy co-twins. Background noise and inter-individual variability may have been introduced into the repertoires by the differing immunosuppressive treatments among patients. Repertoire similarity did not differ between concordant and discordant twins, which could be due to limited statistical power. Distinction between different T cell subtypes could not be achieved in the analysis.

Taken from cysteine to phenylalanine, the CDR3 has 16 residues. No DNA has been recorded. CDR1 and CDR2 (SGHTA, FQGNSA) derive from the germline V gene. With regard to this clonotype: Its antigen is unknown.

The library was made by 5' RACE. For each TCR library, around 3,800 ng of total RNA was used. For each sample, cDNA synthesis with SMARTScribe reverse transcriptase was split into eight separate reactions. During cDNA synthesis, template switching was used to introduce unique molecular identifiers that contained a 6-nucleotide sample barcode. Amplification of TCRalpha and TCRbeta cDNA involved two nested PCRs of 16 and 9 cycles, and each PCR was followed by bead purification. Before amplification, cDNA was treated with uracil DNA-glycosylase and purified using the QIAquick PCR purification kit. In the second PCR, Illumina TruSeq-compatible adapters and sample-specific barcodes were added. TapeStation and Qubit were used to check library quality and concentration, and about 5.2 ng of each library went into the pool. Pooled libraries were sequenced on an Illumina HiSeq2500 single-index Rapid Run with 2 x 100 bp reads and custom sequencing primers. As for the original processing: MiGEC version 1.2.6 was used for UMI-based consensus assembly to correct PCR and sequencing errors. V(D)J alignment, clonotype assembly and CDR3 extraction were performed with MiXCR version 2.1.1. To normalise gene usage, clonotype sharing and MAIT/NKT TCR abundance, the top 1000, 10 000 and 20 000 clonotypes in each sample were analysed. After downsampling to 27 000 UMIs, diversity was calculated as the inverse Simpson index using the vegan R package. Paired Mann-Whitney U tests on discordant twin pairs were used, with Benjamini-Hochberg multiple-testing correction. After TCRdb reprocessed the reads, each CDR3 protein sequence was kept as one row, without DNA. These V and J calls originate from TCRdb's pipeline instead of the authors' own analysis. This specimen's table enumerates nearly 450,000 distinct CDR3 sequences. The ten largest clonotypes hold 2% to 2.5% of the sample.

From each donor, an approximately 2.5 ml peripheral blood sample was drawn into PAXgene tubes and stored at -80 degrees C. Without T cell sorting, total RNA was isolated from whole blood using the PAXgene blood miRNA kit on an automated QIAcube. Peripheral blood from monozygotic twin pairs concordant or discordant for inflammatory bowel disease was subjected to deep TCRalpha and TCRbeta repertoire profiling with unique molecular barcoding. Smoking habits were recorded for all twin pairs, and each individual was classified as a current, former or never smoker. The rearranged segments are TRBV7-2 and TRBJ2-7; there is no DNA to check the TCRdb D call of TRBD2. The source material was blood. The sequence was obtained from a human donor with ulcerative colitis or Crohn's disease, or a healthy co-twin of an affected twin (not recorded which). The CDR3 in this case is CASSKSGTSGTYEQYF.